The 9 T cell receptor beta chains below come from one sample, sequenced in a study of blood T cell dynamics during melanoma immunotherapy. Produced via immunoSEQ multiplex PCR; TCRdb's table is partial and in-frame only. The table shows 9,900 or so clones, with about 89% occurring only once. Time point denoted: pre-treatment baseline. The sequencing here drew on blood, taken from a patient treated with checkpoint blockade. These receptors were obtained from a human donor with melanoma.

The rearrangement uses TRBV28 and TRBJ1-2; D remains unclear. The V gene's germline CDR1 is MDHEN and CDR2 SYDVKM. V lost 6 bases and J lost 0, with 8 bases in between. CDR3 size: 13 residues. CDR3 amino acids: CASSTISNYGYTF. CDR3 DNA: TGTGCCAGCAGCACGATTTCTAACTATGGCTACACCTTC.

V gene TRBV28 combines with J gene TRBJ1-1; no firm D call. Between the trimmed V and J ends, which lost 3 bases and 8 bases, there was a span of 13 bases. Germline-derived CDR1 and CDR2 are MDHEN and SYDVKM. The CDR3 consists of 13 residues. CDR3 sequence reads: CASSLFQPQEAFF. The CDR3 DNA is TGTGCCAGCAGTTTGTTCCAACCTCAGGAAGCTTTCTTT.

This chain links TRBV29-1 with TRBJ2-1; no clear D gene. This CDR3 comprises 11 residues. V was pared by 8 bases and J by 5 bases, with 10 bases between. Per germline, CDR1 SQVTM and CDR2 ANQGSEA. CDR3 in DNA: TGCAGCTCCGGGTCCAACAATGAGCAGTTCTTC. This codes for CSSGSNNEQFF.

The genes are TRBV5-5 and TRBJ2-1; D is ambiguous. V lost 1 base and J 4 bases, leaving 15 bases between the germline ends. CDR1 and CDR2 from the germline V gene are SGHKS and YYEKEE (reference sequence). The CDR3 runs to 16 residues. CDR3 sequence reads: CASSLSANIIYNEQFF. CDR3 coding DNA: TGTGCCAGCAGCTTGTCTGCCAATATTATTTACAATGAGCAGTTCTTC.

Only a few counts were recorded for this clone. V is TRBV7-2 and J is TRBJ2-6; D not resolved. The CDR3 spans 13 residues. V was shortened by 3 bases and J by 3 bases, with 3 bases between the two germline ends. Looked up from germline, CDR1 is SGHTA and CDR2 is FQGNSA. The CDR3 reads CASSFYGANVLTF. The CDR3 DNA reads TGTGCCAGCAGCTTTTATGGGGCCAACGTCCTGACTTTC.

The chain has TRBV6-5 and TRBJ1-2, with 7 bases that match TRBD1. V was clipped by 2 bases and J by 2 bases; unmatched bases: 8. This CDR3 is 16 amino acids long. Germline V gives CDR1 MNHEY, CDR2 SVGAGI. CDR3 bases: TGTGCCAGCAGTTACGTTCGGACAGGCGGAAACTATGGCTACACCTTC. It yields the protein CASSYVRTGGNYGYTF.

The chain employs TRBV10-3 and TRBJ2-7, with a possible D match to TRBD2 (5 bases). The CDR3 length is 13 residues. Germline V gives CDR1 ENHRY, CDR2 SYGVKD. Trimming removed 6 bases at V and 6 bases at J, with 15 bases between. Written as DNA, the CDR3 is TGTGCCATCAGCCCCGGGGTGTCTGGCGAGCAGTACTTC. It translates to CAISPGVSGEQYF.

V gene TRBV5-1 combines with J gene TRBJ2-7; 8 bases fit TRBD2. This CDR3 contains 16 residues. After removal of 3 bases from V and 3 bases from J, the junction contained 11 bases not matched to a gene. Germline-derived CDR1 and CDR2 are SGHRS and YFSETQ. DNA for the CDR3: TGCGCCAGCAGCTCGACCTTAGCGGGAACGGGCTACGAGCAGTACTTC. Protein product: CASSSTLAGTGYEQYF.

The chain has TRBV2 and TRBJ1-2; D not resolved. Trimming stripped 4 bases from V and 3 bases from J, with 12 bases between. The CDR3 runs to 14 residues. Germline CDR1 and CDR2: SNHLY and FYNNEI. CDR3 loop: CASSATSAYYGYTF. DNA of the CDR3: TGTGCCAGCAGTGCAACCTCCGCGTACTATGGCTACACCTTC.